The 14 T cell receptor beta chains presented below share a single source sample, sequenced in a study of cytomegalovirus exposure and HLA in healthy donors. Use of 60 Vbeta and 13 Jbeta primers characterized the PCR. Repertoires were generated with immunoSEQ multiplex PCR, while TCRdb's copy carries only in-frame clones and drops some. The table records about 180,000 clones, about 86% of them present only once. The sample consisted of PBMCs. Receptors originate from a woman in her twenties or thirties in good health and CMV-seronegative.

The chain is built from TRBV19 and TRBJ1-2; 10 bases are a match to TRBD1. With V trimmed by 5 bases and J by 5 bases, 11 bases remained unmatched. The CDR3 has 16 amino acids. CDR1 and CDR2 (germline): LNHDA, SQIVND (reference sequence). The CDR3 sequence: CASSPLGTGDGYGYTF. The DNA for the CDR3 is TGTGCCAGTAGTCCCCTCGGGACAGGGGACGGTTATGGCTACACCTTC. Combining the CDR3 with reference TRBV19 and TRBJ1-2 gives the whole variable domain DGGITQSPKYLFRKEGQNVTLSCEQNLNHDAMYWYRQDPGQGLRLIYYSQIVNDFQKGDIAEGYSVSREKKESFPLTVTSAQKNPTAFYLCASSPLGTGDGYGYTFGSGTRLTVV.

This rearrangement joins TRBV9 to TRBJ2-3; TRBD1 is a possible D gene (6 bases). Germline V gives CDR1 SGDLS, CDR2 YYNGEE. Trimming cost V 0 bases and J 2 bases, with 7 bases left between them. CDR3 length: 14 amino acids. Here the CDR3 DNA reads TGTGCCAGCAGCGTAGAGGGACACACAGATACGCAGTATTTT. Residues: CASSVEGHTDTQYF.

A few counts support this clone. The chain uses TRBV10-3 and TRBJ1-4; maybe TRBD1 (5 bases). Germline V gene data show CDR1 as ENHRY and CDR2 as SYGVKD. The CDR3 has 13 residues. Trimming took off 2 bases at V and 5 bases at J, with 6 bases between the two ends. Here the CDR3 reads CAISEGQNEKLFF. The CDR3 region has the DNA TGTGCCATCAGTGAGGGACAAAATGAAAAACTGTTTTTT.

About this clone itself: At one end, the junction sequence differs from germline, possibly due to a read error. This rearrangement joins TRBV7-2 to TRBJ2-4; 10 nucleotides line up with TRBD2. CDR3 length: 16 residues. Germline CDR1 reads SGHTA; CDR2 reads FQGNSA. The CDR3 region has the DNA TGTGCCAGCAGCTTGACGACTAGCGGGCCCAAAAACAGTCAGTACTTC. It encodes CASSLTTSGPKNSQYF. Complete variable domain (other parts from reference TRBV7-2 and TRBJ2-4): GAGVSQSPSNKVTEKGKDVELRCDPISGHTALYWYRQSLGQGLEFLIYFQGNSAPDKSGLPSDRFSAERTGGSVSTLTIQRTQQEDSAVYLCASSLTTSGPKNSQYFGAGTRLSVL.

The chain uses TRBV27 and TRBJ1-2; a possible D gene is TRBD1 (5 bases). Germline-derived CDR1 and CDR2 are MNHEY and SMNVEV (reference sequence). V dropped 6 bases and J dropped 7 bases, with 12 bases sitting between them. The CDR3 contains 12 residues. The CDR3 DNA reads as TGTGCCAGCAGGAACGGACACTTTGGCTACACCTTC. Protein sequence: CASRNGHFGYTF.

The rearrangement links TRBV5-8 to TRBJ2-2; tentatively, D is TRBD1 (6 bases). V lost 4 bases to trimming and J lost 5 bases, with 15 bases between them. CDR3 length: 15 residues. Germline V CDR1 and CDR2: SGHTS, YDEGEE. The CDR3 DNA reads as TGTGCCAGCAGCCCCACAGGGACCGGGACCGGGGAGCTGTTTTTT. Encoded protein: CASSPTGTGTGELFF. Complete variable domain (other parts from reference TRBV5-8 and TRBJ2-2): EAGVTQSPTHLIKTRGQQATLRCSPISGHTSVYWYQQALGLGLQFLLWYDEGEERNRGNFPPRFSGRQFPNYSSELNVNALELEDSALYLCASSPTGTGTGELFFGEGSRLTVL.

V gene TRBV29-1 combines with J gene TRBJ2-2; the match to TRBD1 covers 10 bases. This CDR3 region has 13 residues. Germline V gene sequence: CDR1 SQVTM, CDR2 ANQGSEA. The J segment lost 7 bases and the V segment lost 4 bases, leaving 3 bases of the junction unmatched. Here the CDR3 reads CSVGQGAYGELFF. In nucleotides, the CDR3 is TGCAGCGTTGGACAGGGGGCTTACGGGGAGCTGTTTTTT.

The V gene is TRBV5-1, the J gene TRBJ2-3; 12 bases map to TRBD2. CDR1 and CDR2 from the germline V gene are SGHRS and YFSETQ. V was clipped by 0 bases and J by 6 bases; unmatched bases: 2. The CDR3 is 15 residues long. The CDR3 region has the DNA TGCGCCAGCAGCTTGGGACTAGCGGGAGCCGATACGCAGTATTTT. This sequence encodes CASSLGLAGADTQYF.

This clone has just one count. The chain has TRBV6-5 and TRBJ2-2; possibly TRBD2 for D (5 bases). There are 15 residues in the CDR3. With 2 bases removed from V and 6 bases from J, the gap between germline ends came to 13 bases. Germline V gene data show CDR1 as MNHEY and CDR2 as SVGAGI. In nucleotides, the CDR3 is TGTGCCAGCAGTTACAGCTCACTAGGGCCCGGGGAGCTGTTTTTT. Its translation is CASSYSSLGPGELFF.

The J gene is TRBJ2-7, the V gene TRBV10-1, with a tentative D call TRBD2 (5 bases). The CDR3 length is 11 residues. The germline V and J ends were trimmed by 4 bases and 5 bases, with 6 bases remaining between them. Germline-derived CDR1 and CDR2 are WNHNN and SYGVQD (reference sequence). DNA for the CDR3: TGCGCCAGCAGTGGAGGGAACGAGCAGTACTTC. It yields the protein CASSGGNEQYF.

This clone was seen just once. The CDR3: CASSLQITDTQYF. The DNA of the CDR3 is TGTGCCAGCAGCTTGCAGATCACAGATACGCAGTATTTT. The V gene is TRBV5-4, the J gene TRBJ2-3; D ambiguous. V shed 1 base and J shed 2 bases, with 5 bases lying between them. The germline gives CDR1 SGHNT, CDR2 YYREEE (reference sequence). This CDR3 has 13 amino acids.

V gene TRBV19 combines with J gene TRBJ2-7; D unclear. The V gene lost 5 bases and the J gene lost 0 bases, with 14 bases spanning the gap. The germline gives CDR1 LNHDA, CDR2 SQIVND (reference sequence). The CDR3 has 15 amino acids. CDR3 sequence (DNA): TGTGCCAGTAGTCCCTCGGTGAGAATCTCCTACGAGCAGTACTTC. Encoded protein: CASSPSVRISYEQYF.

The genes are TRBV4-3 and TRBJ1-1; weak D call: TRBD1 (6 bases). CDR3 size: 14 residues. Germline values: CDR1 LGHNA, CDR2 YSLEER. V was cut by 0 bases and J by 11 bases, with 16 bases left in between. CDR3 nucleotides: TGCGCCAGCAGCCAAGATGGTCAGGGGTTTAGTGCTTTCTTT. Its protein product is CASSQDGQGFSAFF.

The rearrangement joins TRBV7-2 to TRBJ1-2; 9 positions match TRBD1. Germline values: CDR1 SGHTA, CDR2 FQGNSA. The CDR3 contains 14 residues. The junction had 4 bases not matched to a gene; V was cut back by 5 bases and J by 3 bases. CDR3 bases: TGTGCCAGCAGCCGGGACAGGGATGACTATGGCTACACCTTC. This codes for CASSRDRDDYGYTF. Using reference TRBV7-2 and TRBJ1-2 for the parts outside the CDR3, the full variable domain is GAGVSQSPSNKVTEKGKDVELRCDPISGHTALYWYRQSLGQGLEFLIYFQGNSAPDKSGLPSDRFSAERTGGSVSTLTIQRTQQEDSAVYLCASSRDRDDYGYTFGSGTRLTVV.